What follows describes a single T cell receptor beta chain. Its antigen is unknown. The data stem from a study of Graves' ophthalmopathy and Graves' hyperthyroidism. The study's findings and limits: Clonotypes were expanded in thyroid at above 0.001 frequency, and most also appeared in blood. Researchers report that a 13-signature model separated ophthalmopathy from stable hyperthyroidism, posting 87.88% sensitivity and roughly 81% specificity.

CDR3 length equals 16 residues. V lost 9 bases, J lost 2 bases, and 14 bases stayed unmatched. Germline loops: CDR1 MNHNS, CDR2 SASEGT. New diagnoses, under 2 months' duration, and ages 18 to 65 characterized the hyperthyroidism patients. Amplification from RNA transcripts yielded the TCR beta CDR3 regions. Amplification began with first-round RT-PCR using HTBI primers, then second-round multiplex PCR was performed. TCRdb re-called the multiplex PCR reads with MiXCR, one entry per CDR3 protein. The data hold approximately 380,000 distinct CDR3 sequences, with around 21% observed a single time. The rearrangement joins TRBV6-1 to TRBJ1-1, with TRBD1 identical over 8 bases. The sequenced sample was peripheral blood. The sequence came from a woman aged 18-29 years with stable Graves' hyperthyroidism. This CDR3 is CASADPLGQGNTEAFF. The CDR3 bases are TGTGCCAGTGCCGACCCCCTCGGACAGGGAAACACTGAAGCTTTCTTT.